These 24 T cell receptor beta chains share one sample of origin, sequenced in a study of identifying expanded T cells in peripheral blood. Clones were read by immunoSEQ multiplex PCR, and TCRdb kept only the in-frame ones, dropping some. The data hold 100,000 or so clones, with approximately 88% observed a single time. Specimen: blood. The source of these receptors is a person aged 18 to 75 in good health.

The chain employs TRBV28 and TRBJ1-2, with TRBD1 matching 7 bases. From germline, CDR1 is MDHEN and CDR2 SYDVKM. The CDR3 has 14 amino acids. With V trimmed by 5 bases and J by 8 bases, 11 bases remained unmatched. CDR3 residues: CASSSLEGAKGYTF. CDR3 nucleotide sequence: TGTGCCAGCAGTAGCCTTGAGGGGGCGAAAGGCTACACCTTC.

The V call is TRBV4-2, the J call TRBJ1-3; tentatively, D is TRBD1 (5 bases). This CDR3 is built from 15 residues. The germline V gene encodes CDR1 LGHNA and CDR2 YNFKEQ. V was cut by 0 bases and J by 2 bases, with 8 bases left in between. CDR3 nucleotide sequence: TGTGCCAGCAGCCAAGAACGCAGGGCTGGAAACACCATATATTTT. Amino acids: CASSQERRAGNTIYF.

This sequence joins TRBV28 and TRBJ2-7; D is perhaps TRBD2 (6 bases). Germline-derived CDR1 and CDR2 are MDHEN and SYDVKM. CDR3 length: 17 amino acids. V was trimmed by 3 bases and J by 4 bases, leaving 22 bases between them. The CDR3 loop reads CASSFRLSGETGYEQYF. CDR3 nucleotides: TGTGCCAGCAGTTTCCGCCTCTCGGGGGAAACAGGATACGAGCAGTACTTC.

The chain links TRBV6-9 to TRBJ2-7, with D tentatively TRBD1 (6 bases). CDR1 is MNHGY and CDR2 is SVAAGI in the germline V gene. The CDR3 has 16 amino acids. V lost 0 bases and J 5 bases, leaving 17 bases between the germline ends. CDR3 coding DNA: TGTGCCAGCAGTTATTCTGGGTACGGGACACTCGACGAGCAGTACTTC. This encodes CASSYSGYGTLDEQYF.

The rearrangement joins TRBV5-6 to TRBJ2-7, with D maybe TRBD1 (6 bases). The germline V gene has CDR1 SGHDT and CDR2 YYEEEE. V was shortened by 2 bases and J by 5 bases, with 11 bases between the two germline ends. This CDR3 contains 13 residues. The CDR3 loop reads CASSLGTFHEQYF. CDR3 DNA sequence: TGTGCCAGCAGCTTAGGGACATTCCACGAGCAGTACTTC.

The rearrangement uses TRBV29-1 and TRBJ1-2; no firm D call. CDR3 size: 15 residues. Per the germline V gene, CDR1 is SQVTM and CDR2 is ANQGSEA. Trimming pared 3 bases from V and 4 bases from J, leaving 18 bases between. CDR3 sequence: CSVESISPLGYGYTF. In nucleotides, the CDR3 is TGCAGCGTTGAGTCAATAAGTCCCCTCGGCTATGGCTACACCTTC.

Only one count was recorded for this clone. J is TRBJ1-5 and V is TRBV19, with D possibly TRBD1 on 5 matching bases. The V gene lost 3 bases and the J gene lost 8 bases, with 14 bases spanning the gap. Germline assignment: CDR1 LNHDA and CDR2 SQIVND (reference sequence). CDR3 length: 14 residues. CDR3 bases: TGTGCCAGTAGTATTCCAGGGCGTCTCGAGCCCCAGCATTTT. Protein product: CASSIPGRLEPQHF.

As concerns this clone: Other DNA sequences in the sample encode the same CDR3. The chain links TRBV19 to TRBJ1-5; 7 nucleotides align to TRBD1. CDR1 and CDR2 from the germline V gene are LNHDA and SQIVND (reference sequence). There are 15 residues in the CDR3. V trimming: 3 bases; J trimming: 2 bases; junction bases outside the gene matches: 4. The CDR3 nucleotides are TGTGCCAGTAGTATCAGGGGGTCGGGCAATCAGCCCCAGCATTTT. It codes for CASSIRGSGNQPQHF.

V gene TRBV5-4 combines with J gene TRBJ2-3; 8 bases are shared with TRBD2. V shed 4 bases, J shed 12 bases, and the junction held 13 bases outside the gene matches. The germline gives CDR1 SGHNT, CDR2 YYREEE (reference sequence). This CDR3 comprises 14 residues. CDR3 in amino acids: CASSLQLERGIQYF. CDR3 DNA sequence: TGTGCCAGCAGCCTGCAACTAGAGCGGGGGATACAGTATTTT.

This rearrangement joins TRBV4-3 to TRBJ2-7, with unresolved D. Trimming took 0 bases from V and 2 from J, leaving 11 bases between them. Germline CDR1 reads LGHNA; CDR2 reads YSLEER. CDR3 length equals 15 residues. For the CDR3, the DNA is TGCGCCAGCAGCCAAGATTCGGTTCGAACCTACGAGCAGTACTTC. Translating it yields CASSQDSVRTYEQYF.

The chain joins TRBV6-5 to TRBJ2-5; 8 bases map to TRBD1. Trimming removed 5 bases from V and 2 bases from J; junction bases left unmatched: 7. The CDR3 contains 15 residues. The germline V gene encodes CDR1 MNHEY and CDR2 SVGAGI. The CDR3 loop is CASSQMTGVQETQYF. CDR3 DNA: TGTGCCAGCAGTCAAATGACAGGGGTTCAAGAGACCCAGTACTTC.

A single count supports this clone. The chain has TRBV4-3 and TRBJ1-1; D is unresolved. Per the germline V gene, CDR1 is LGHNA and CDR2 is YSLEER. V lost 2 bases to trimming and J lost 0 bases, with 10 bases between them. This CDR3 comprises 15 residues. CDR3 residues: CASSQIDAVNTEAFF. The DNA of the CDR3 is TGCGCCAGCAGCCAAATTGACGCAGTGAACACTGAAGCTTTCTTT.

V and J are TRBV27 and TRBJ1-1, with a tentative D call TRBD1 (6 bases). The CDR3 totals 14 residues. The germline V gene encodes CDR1 MNHEY and CDR2 SMNVEV (reference sequence). V lost 6 bases, J lost 0 bases, and 11 bases lay in between. This chain's CDR3 is CASSPAGVNTEAFF. Written as DNA, the CDR3 is TGTGCCAGCAGCCCCGCAGGGGTGAACACTGAAGCTTTCTTT.

CDR3 loop: CASSSFNQPQHF. The CDR3 DNA reads TGTGCCAGCAGCTCGTTTAATCAGCCCCAGCATTTT. V is TRBV5-6 and J is TRBJ1-5; D remains ambiguous. This CDR3 has 12 residues. Trimming shortened V by 3 bases and J by 4 bases, and 5 bases separated the two germline ends. Germline V CDR1 and CDR2: SGHDT, YYEEEE.

This clone occurred a few times. Distinct nucleotide sequences in the sample also encode this CDR3. This sequence joins TRBV7-9 and TRBJ1-5, with TRBD1 identical over 11 bases. The CDR3 runs to 14 residues. Germline V gives CDR1 SEHNR, CDR2 FQNEAQ (reference sequence). The J segment lost 6 bases and the V segment lost 3 bases, leaving 1 base of the junction unmatched. CDR3 DNA sequence: TGTGCCAGCAGCTTGGGACAGGGGGGTCAGCCCCAGCATTTT. Its translation is CASSLGQGGQPQHF.

The chain employs TRBV5-4 and TRBJ2-7; 8 bases align to TRBD2. The CDR3 runs 15 residues. Germline V gives CDR1 SGHNT, CDR2 YYREEE (reference sequence). V lost 5 bases and J lost 6; bases outside the gene matches: 13. Here the CDR3 reads CASRGGTSRPLEQYF. CDR3 bases: TGTGCCAGCAGGGGGGGGACTAGTCGCCCACTCGAGCAGTACTTC.

The chain carries TRBV29-1 and TRBJ1-1; TRBD1 matches 8 bases. The V and J ends lost 5 bases and 4 bases, in that order; junction bases with no gene match: 21. This CDR3 contains 18 residues. The germline V gene encodes CDR1 SQVTM and CDR2 ANQGSEA. CDR3 in DNA: TGCAGCGTTCCCTATTGGGAGGGGACAGGAGTTGAGAGCACTGAAGCTTTCTTT. Encoded protein: CSVPYWEGTGVESTEAFF.

This chain connects TRBV7-2 to TRBJ2-5; D is unclear. Germline V gene lookup returns CDR1 SGHTA and CDR2 FQGNSA. CDR3 length equals 13 residues. V dropped 5 bases and J dropped 5 bases, with 12 bases sitting between them. CDR3 protein: CASSQSRGETQYF. CDR3 in DNA: TGTGCCAGCAGCCAGTCACGTGGGGAGACCCAGTACTTC.

The chain employs TRBV6-5 and TRBJ2-4; D ambiguous. Germline V gene sequence: CDR1 MNHEY, CDR2 SVGAGI. The CDR3 spans 15 residues. V was clipped by 6 bases and J by 0 bases, with 12 bases between them. The CDR3, as DNA: TGTGCCAGCAGCGGTGGGTCTACAGCCAAAAACATTCAGTACTTC. Protein product: CASSGGSTAKNIQYF.

Here the CDR3 reads CASSIDLYSGYGYTF. The CDR3, as DNA: TGTGCCAGTAGTATAGATCTGTACTCCGGCTATGGCTACACCTTC. The chain has TRBV19 and TRBJ1-2; D uncertain. Germline loops: CDR1 LNHDA, CDR2 SQIVND (reference sequence). This CDR3 has 15 amino acids. The germline V and J ends were trimmed by 0 bases and 4 bases, with 12 bases remaining between them. The entire variable domain, with the rest obtained from reference TRBV19 and TRBJ1-2, is as follows: DGGITQSPKYLFRKEGQNVTLSCEQNLNHDAMYWYRQDPGQGLRLIYYSQIVNDFQKGDIAEGYSVSREKKESFPLTVTSAQKNPTAFYLCASSIDLYSGYGYTFGSGTRLTVV.

This chain links TRBV19 with TRBJ1-1; a weak D match, TRBD1 (6 bases). CDR3 size: 13 residues. Trimming pared 5 bases from V and 7 bases from J, leaving 14 bases between. Germline V CDR1 and CDR2: LNHDA, SQIVND (reference sequence). CDR3 sequence (DNA): TGTGCCAGTAGTTTGGGGGCGCTTTATGAAGCTTTCTTT. This gives the protein CASSLGALYEAFF.

V and J are TRBV15 and TRBJ2-5, with D perhaps TRBD2 (7 bases). V lost 0 bases and J 6 bases, leaving 11 bases between the germline ends. The CDR3 totals 14 residues. Germline values: CDR1 LNHNV, CDR2 YYDKDF (reference sequence). The CDR3 coding sequence is TGTGCCACCAGCAGAGATAGGGGGGGCAAGACCCAGTACTTC. This codes for CATSRDRGGKTQYF.

The chain has TRBV19 and TRBJ2-3; D might be TRBD1 (5 bases). The germline V and J ends were trimmed by 3 bases and 2 bases, with 12 bases remaining between them. This CDR3 has 15 amino acids. The germline gives CDR1 LNHDA, CDR2 SQIVND (reference sequence). This CDR3 reads CASSIGTGTTDTQYF. CDR3 nucleotides: TGTGCCAGTAGTATCGGCACAGGAACCACAGATACGCAGTATTTT.

This clone was counted a single time. The chain carries TRBV29-1 and TRBJ2-5; perhaps D is TRBD1 or TRBD2 (5 bases each). The CDR3 is 13 amino acids. CDR1 is SQVTM, CDR2 ANQGSEA, per germline. Trimming took off 7 bases at V and 2 bases at J, with 14 bases between the two ends. The CDR3 DNA reads TGCAGCGCCATGGGACGCCTACAAGAGACCCAGTACTTC. Its translation is CSAMGRLQETQYF.